The 28 T cell receptor beta chains given below trace back to one sample, sequenced in a study of T cell responses to AZD1222 COVID-19 vaccine. Data came from immunoSEQ multiplex PCR; TCRdb stores just in-frame clones and leaves some out. The table records 100,000 to 150,000 clones, approximately 90% of them present only once. Sequencing was performed on peripheral blood, taken 28 days after the second AZD1222 dose. These receptors all stem from an adult who received the AZD1222 COVID-19 vaccine.

V usage is TRBV19 and J usage is TRBJ1-2; D may be TRBD1 (6 bases). The CDR3 consists of 15 residues. Trimming took off 3 bases at V and 3 bases at J, with 14 bases between the two ends. Germline V gene sequence: CDR1 LNHDA, CDR2 SQIVND (reference sequence). CDR3 region: CASSIVVGQYYGYTF. The CDR3, as DNA: TGTGCCAGTAGTATTGTTGTGGGACAATACTATGGCTACACCTTC.

The chain is built from TRBV6-4 and TRBJ2-1, with D possibly being TRBD2 (5 bases). CDR3 length: 15 amino acids. The germline CDR1 and CDR2 sequences are MRHNA and SNTAGT. V shed 4 bases and J shed 4 bases, with 14 bases lying between them. CDR3 in DNA: TGTGCCAGCAGTGTTGAGCGGACGCCTTACAATGAGCAGTTCTTC. This gives the protein CASSVERTPYNEQFF.

This sequence joins TRBV24-1 and TRBJ2-1; D is uncertain. Between the trimmed V and J ends, which lost 1 base and 10 bases, there was a span of 7 bases. The CDR3 is 12 residues long. Germline V gives CDR1 KGHDR, CDR2 SFDVKD. The CDR3 reads CATSDFDWEQFF. In nucleotides, the CDR3 is TGTGCCACCAGTGATTTTGACTGGGAGCAGTTCTTC.

This sequence joins TRBV28 and TRBJ1-3; D gene ambiguous. The CDR3 consists of 14 residues. Germline V CDR1 and CDR2: MDHEN, SYDVKM. V gave up 5 bases and J gave up 0 bases, with 8 bases separating them. The CDR3 DNA follows: TGTGCCAGCAGTGACGCCAGCTCTGGAAACACCATATATTTT. The encoded protein is CASSDASSGNTIYF.

This clone was seen a single time. The DNA for the CDR3 is TGTGCCAGCAGCGTAGGAAGCAGTCACACTGAAGCTTTCTTT. Translated, it gives CASSVGSSHTEAFF. The V gene is TRBV9, the J gene TRBJ1-1; D unresolved. The CDR3 spans 14 residues. Germline lookup yields CDR1 SGDLS and CDR2 YYNGEE. V was cut by 0 bases and J by 3 bases, with 9 bases left in between.

The J gene is TRBJ2-1, the V gene TRBV5-1; the D gene is possibly TRBD2 (6 bases). V was clipped by 2 bases and J by 3 bases, with 15 bases between them. The CDR3 has 16 residues. Germline values: CDR1 SGHRS, CDR2 YFSETQ. The CDR3: CASSFDAGIGYNEQFF. The CDR3 DNA follows: TGCGCCAGCAGCTTCGATGCGGGAATAGGCTACAATGAGCAGTTCTTC.

Turning to this clone: One end of the junction fails to match germline, which may point to a read error. The CDR3 loop is CASSFSTTTNEKLFF. The CDR3, as DNA: TGTGCCAGCAGTTTTTCGACAACAACAAATGAAAAACTGTTTTTT. This chain uses TRBV28 with TRBJ1-4, with D uncertain. The CDR3 has 15 amino acids. Germline lookup yields CDR1 MDHEN and CDR2 SYDVKM.

The V and J genes are TRBV27 and TRBJ1-5; no reliable D call. V shed 8 bases and J shed 0 bases, with 17 bases lying between them. The germline V gene encodes CDR1 MNHEY and CDR2 SMNVEV (reference sequence). This CDR3 comprises 16 residues. The CDR3 is CASPSYRDYSNQPQHF. In DNA form, the CDR3 reads TGTGCCAGCCCCTCTTACAGAGATTATAGCAATCAGCCCCAGCATTTT.

V gene TRBV19 combines with J gene TRBJ1-3, with D possibly matching TRBD1 (5 bases). The CDR3 has 15 amino acids. The ends were cut back, 5 bases at V and 2 bases at J, with 13 bases in the middle. Germline V gives CDR1 LNHDA, CDR2 SQIVND (reference sequence). CDR3 in DNA: TGTGCCAGTAGTCCGGGACGGACAACTGGAAACACCATATATTTT. Protein: CASSPGRTTGNTIYF.

V is TRBV7-8 and J is TRBJ2-5; D is perhaps TRBD2 (7 bases). The CDR3 contains 15 residues. The germline CDR1 and CDR2 sequences are SGHVS and FQNEAQ. V was shortened by 5 bases and J by 5 bases, with 18 bases between the two germline ends. CDR3 protein: CASSPDRGAWETQYF. In DNA form, the CDR3 reads TGTGCCAGCAGCCCCGATCGGGGGGCTTGGGAGACCCAGTACTTC. Drawing the rest from reference TRBV7-8 and TRBJ2-5, the complete variable domain is GAGVSQSPRYKVAKRGQDVALRCDPISGHVSLFWYQQALGQGPEFLTYFQNEAQLDKSGLPSDRFFAERPEGSVSTLKIQRTQQEDSAVYLCASSPDRGAWETQYFGPGTRLLVL.

This rearrangement joins TRBV30 to TRBJ1-2; D gene ambiguous. This CDR3 comprises 13 residues. Germline loops: CDR1 GTSNPN, CDR2 SVGIG (reference sequence). V was clipped by 1 base and J by 8 bases, with 14 bases between them. DNA for the CDR3: TGTGCCTGGAGTGCCTCCGGGCGGAGGGGCTACACCTTC. Protein: CAWSASGRRGYTF.

This clone was seen more than once but under ten times. This chain joins TRBV9 and TRBJ1-2; 11 nucleotides align to TRBD1. Germline values: CDR1 SGDLS, CDR2 YYNGEE. V lost 0 bases to trimming and J lost 4 bases; unmatched junction nucleotides: 5. The CDR3 runs to 16 residues. CDR3 sequence reads: CASSVEWTGGSYGYTF. CDR3 DNA sequence: TGTGCCAGCAGCGTAGAATGGACAGGGGGCAGCTATGGCTACACCTTC.

V is TRBV2 and J is TRBJ1-4; maybe TRBD1 (6 bases). The CDR3 has 16 residues. V dropped 4 bases and J dropped 3 bases, with 15 bases sitting between them. From germline, CDR1 is SNHLY and CDR2 FYNNEI. Written as DNA, the CDR3 is TGTGCCAGCAGTGGTACGAACAGGGAGGCTAATGAAAAACTGTTTTTT. Encoded protein: CASSGTNREANEKLFF.

The chain links TRBV5-4 to TRBJ1-1; TRBD1 is a possible D gene (5 bases). The CDR3 covers 16 residues. Deletions cut 3 bases from V and 4 bases from J, with 19 bases between. Germline V gene data show CDR1 as SGHNT and CDR2 as YYREEE (reference sequence). The CDR3 loop is CASSSRGASGGTEAFF. In nucleotides, the CDR3 is TGTGCCAGCAGCTCCCGTGGGGCGTCTGGAGGCACTGAAGCTTTCTTT.

The chain recombines TRBV2 with TRBJ1-1; 8 positions agree with TRBD1. V was pared by 7 bases and J by 4 bases, with 8 bases of the junction left unmatched. The CDR3 length is 14 residues. The V gene's germline CDR1 is SNHLY and CDR2 FYNNEI. For the CDR3, the DNA is TGTGCCAGCAACTCAAACAGGGGGACCACTGAAGCTTTCTTT. Translation gives CASNSNRGTTEAFF.

The V and J genes are TRBV5-6 and TRBJ1-2; 9 bases line up with TRBD1. The trim removed 3 bases at V and 5 bases at J, leaving 5 bases unmatched. The CDR3 extends over 14 amino acids. Germline V lookup: CDR1 SGHDT, CDR2 YYEEEE. The CDR3 coding sequence is TGTGCCAGCAGCTCCGGGACAGGGAGGTATGGCTACACCTTC. As protein: CASSSGTGRYGYTF.

This chain uses TRBV20-1 with TRBJ2-1; D assignment may be TRBD1 or TRBD2 (5 bases each). CDR3 length: 12 amino acids. Trimming cost V 3 bases and J 9 bases, with 12 bases left between them. Germline assignment: CDR1 DFQATT and CDR2 SNEGSKA (reference sequence). The CDR3 loop reads CSASGYGTEQFF. The CDR3 DNA is TGCAGTGCTAGTGGCTATGGGACTGAGCAGTTCTTC.

The chain is built from TRBV7-9 and TRBJ1-4; no clear D gene. Germline values: CDR1 SEHNR, CDR2 FQNEAQ (reference sequence). CDR3 length equals 15 residues. Trimming removed 2 bases at V and 0 bases at J, with 7 bases between. The CDR3 DNA sequence: TGTGCCAGCAGCTTAATGGGATCAACTAATGAAAAACTGTTTTTT. It specifies CASSLMGSTNEKLFF.

The chain uses TRBV5-1 and TRBJ2-5; 9 bases align to TRBD2. The CDR3 sequence is 16 residues long. V trimming: 4 bases; J trimming: 2 bases; junction bases outside the gene matches: 9. Per the germline V gene, CDR1 is SGHRS and CDR2 is YFSETQ. The CDR3 coding sequence is TGCGCCAGCAGCGTGACTAGCGGACCATTACAAGAGACCCAGTACTTC. This encodes CASSVTSGPLQETQYF.

This chain uses TRBV5-1 with TRBJ2-5; a possible D gene is TRBD1 (6 bases). Trimming removed 0 bases at V and 5 bases at J, with 11 bases between. Germline loops: CDR1 SGHRS, CDR2 YFSETQ. The CDR3 has 14 amino acids. The CDR3 coding sequence is TGCGCCAGCAGCTTGGGACAGGTCACGGAGACCCAGTACTTC. Translating it yields CASSLGQVTETQYF.

The chain has TRBV7-3 and TRBJ2-2, with TRBD1 matching 7 bases. The CDR3 runs 15 residues. Germline V CDR1 and CDR2: SGHTA, FQGTGA. V trimming: 5 bases; J trimming: 6 bases; junction bases outside the gene matches: 9. For the CDR3, the DNA is TGTGCCAGCAGCCCTCGACAGGGTGGCTCCGGGGAGCTGTTTTTT. As protein: CASSPRQGGSGELFF.

The rearrangement joins TRBV28 to TRBJ1-2; D perhaps matches TRBD1 (5 bases). Trimming took 1 base from V and 7 from J, leaving 10 bases between them. The germline CDR1 and CDR2 sequences are MDHEN and SYDVKM. CDR3 length equals 13 residues. CDR3 protein: CASSLFLQGGYTF. In nucleotides, the CDR3 is TGTGCCAGCAGTTTATTTCTTCAGGGTGGCTACACCTTC.

The chain is built from TRBV7-3 and TRBJ1-2, with TRBD1 matching 9 bases. Germline lookup yields CDR1 SGHTA and CDR2 FQGTGA. Unmatched junction bases numbered 4, after V lost 1 base and J lost 7 bases. The CDR3 runs to 14 residues. CDR3 region: CASSLRGQGSGYTF. DNA for the CDR3: TGTGCCAGCAGCTTAAGGGGACAGGGCAGTGGCTACACCTTC.

The CDR3 sequence is CASTLHPVNYGYTF. The CDR3 nucleotides read TGTGCCAGCACCCTCCACCCAGTTAACTATGGCTACACCTTC. The V gene is TRBV5-8, the J gene TRBJ1-2, with D unclear. This CDR3 comprises 14 residues. V was pared by 6 bases and J by 1 base, with 13 bases between. Germline CDR1 reads SGHTS; CDR2 reads YDEGEE.

Only one count was recorded for this clone. The chain joins TRBV28 to TRBJ1-2; no definite D call. Trimming removed 8 bases at V and 4 bases at J, with 11 bases between. The CDR3 extends over 12 amino acids. Germline-derived CDR1 and CDR2 are MDHEN and SYDVKM. The CDR3 region is CASRRGGYGYTF. The CDR3 DNA follows: TGTGCCAGCCGTCGTGGCGGCTATGGCTACACCTTC.

V is TRBV6-5 and J is TRBJ1-1; the match to TRBD1 covers 7 bases. The CDR3 runs to 13 residues. Trimming removed 7 bases from V and 6 bases from J; junction bases left unmatched: 8. The germline V gene has CDR1 MNHEY and CDR2 SVGAGI. The CDR3: CASKNTGEAEAFF. In DNA, the CDR3 is TGTGCCAGCAAGAATACAGGGGAAGCTGAAGCTTTCTTT.

The V gene is TRBV28, the J gene TRBJ1-1, with a tentative D call TRBD1 (6 bases). V lost 7 bases and J lost 5, with 17 bases in between. CDR1 and CDR2 from the germline V gene are MDHEN and SYDVKM. The CDR3 loop spans 14 amino acids. CDR3 protein: CASTLSTGRTEAFF. Written as DNA, the CDR3 is TGTGCCAGCACTCTTTCCACAGGGCGTACTGAAGCTTTCTTT.

This clone was picked up one time. This chain joins TRBV6-1 and TRBJ2-7; no clear D gene. The CDR3 contains 15 residues. Trimming shortened V by 2 bases and J by 3 bases, and 14 bases separated the two germline ends. Germline V gene lookup returns CDR1 MNHNS and CDR2 SASEGT. The CDR3 coding sequence is TGTGCCAGCAGTGAATGGAACACCCCGGACTACGAGCAGTACTTC. Amino acids: CASSEWNTPDYEQYF.